This is a list of T cell receptor beta chains from one sample in a study of blood T cell repertoires in COVID-19. Profiled with immunoSEQ multiplex PCR; TCRdb holds only in-frame clones, not every one. The sample records a few hundred thousand clones, approximately 80% being singletons. The sequenced material came from peripheral blood. These receptors came from a woman aged 80 or over with acute or convalescent COVID-19. Each CDR3 is given with its conserved first and last residue. D genes are given only for firm matches. Only some rows state a clone size, as once, few, many or a class for expanded clones.

j_call,clone_size,d_call,v_call,cdr3_aa,cdr3_nt
TRBJ2-2,once,-,TRBV11-3,CASSSMGQNTGELFF,TGTGCCAGCAGCTCAATGGGACAGAACACCGGGGAGCTGTTTTTT
TRBJ1-6,-,-,TRBV10-3,CATGSDIGVVNSPLHF,TGTGCCACAGGCTCTGACATAGGGGTAGTTAATTCACCCCTCCACTTT
TRBJ1-3,once,TRBD1,TRBV7-6,CVIRDRGGNTIYF,TGTGTCATCCGGGACAGGGGTGGAAACACCATATATTTT
TRBJ1-6,-,TRBD1,TRBV6-6,CASSYPSRDSNSPLHF,TGTGCCAGCAGTTACCCTTCCCGGGACAGTAATTCACCCCTCCACTTT
TRBJ2-3,-,-,TRBV30,CAWRAGTDTQYF,TGTGCCTGGAGAGCAGGGACAGATACGCAGTATTTT
TRBJ1-4,-,-,TRBV7-9,CASSLVPRELFF,TGTGCCAGCAGCTTAGTTCCCCGGGAACTGTTTTTT
TRBJ1-5,few,TRBD1,TRBV28,CASSRNDRGGNQPQHF,TGTGCCAGCAGCCGTAACGACAGGGGCGGCAATCAGCCCCAGCATTTT
TRBJ1-6,-,-,TRBV6-2/TRBV6-3,CASSIATGSPLHF,TGTGCCAGCAGTATCGCTACGGGTTCACCCCTCCACTTT
TRBJ2-1,-,-,TRBV5-1,CASSLVAAEQFF,TGCGCCAGCAGCTTGGTAGCCGCTGAGCAGTTCTTC
TRBJ2-5,-,TRBD1,TRBV9,CASSRWGQEPETQYF,TGTGCCAGCAGCCGCTGGGGACAGGAGCCAGAGACCCAGTACTTC
TRBJ1-4,-,-,TRBV19,CASRTHQIRGEKLFF,TGTGCCAGTAGAACACACCAGATACGAGGGGAAAAACTGTTTTTT
TRBJ2-7,-,-,TRBV6-5,CASSYSQGSPSYEQYF,TGTGCCAGCAGTTACTCGCAGGGTTCTCCCTCCTACGAGCAGTACTTC
TRBJ1-1,-,TRBD1,TRBV6-2/TRBV6-3,CASSYLGQGNTEAFF,TGTGCCAGCAGTTACTTGGGACAGGGAAACACTGAAGCTTTCTTT
TRBJ1-1,few,-,TRBV5-1,CASSTGQNTEAFF,TGCGCCAGCTCGACAGGACAGAACACTGAAGCTTTCTTT
TRBJ1-2,-,-,TRBV5-1,CASSLAAGGGYTF,TGCGCCAGCAGCTTGGCCGCGGGCGGGGGCTACACCTTC
TRBJ2-6,few,-,TRBV7-3,CASSPRDWSSGANVLTF,TGTGCCAGCAGCCCACGGGACTGGAGCTCTGGGGCCAACGTCCTGACTTTC
TRBJ2-5,few,TRBD1,TRBV18,CASSPQGAKETQYF,TGTGCCAGCTCGCCACAGGGGGCGAAAGAGACCCAGTACTTC
TRBJ2-7,-,-,TRBV7-9,CASSLAAGSSYEQYF,TGTGCCAGCAGCTTAGCGGCAGGAAGCTCCTACGAGCAGTACTTC
TRBJ1-5,-,-,TRBV19,CASNIARAGHSNQPQHF,TGTGCCAGTAATATCGCTCGGGCAGGGCATAGCAATCAGCCCCAGCATTTT
TRBJ2-7,-,-,TRBV10-3,CAISELSGEQYF,TGTGCCATCAGTGAGCTCTCGGGGGAGCAGTACTTC
TRBJ2-1,-,-,TRBV4-2,CASSQVRGTSYNEQFF,TGTGCCAGCAGCCAAGTGCGCGGGACGTCCTACAATGAGCAGTTCTTC
TRBJ1-1,once,-,TRBV5-1,CASSWTGATGTEAFF,TGCGCCAGCAGCTGGACGGGAGCGACTGGCACTGAAGCTTTCTTT
TRBJ1-2,-,-,TRBV6-6,CASSYQQGGNYGYTF,TGTGCCAGCAGTTATCAGCAGGGAGGGAACTATGGCTACACCTTC
TRBJ1-2,-,-,TRBV6-5,CASSRQSLNYGYTF,TGTGCCAGCAGCCGACAGTCACTTAACTATGGCTACACCTTC
TRBJ1-5,-,-,TRBV6-6,CASSYDYQPQHF,TGTGCCAGCAGTTACGACTATCAGCCCCAGCATTTT
TRBJ2-1,-,TRBD2,TRBV28,CASSFPGTSVNEQFF,TGTGCCAGCAGTTTTCCCGGGACTAGCGTCAATGAGCAGTTCTTC
TRBJ2-3,-,TRBD2,TRBV30,CAWSSTSGRGYTQYF,TGTGCCTGGAGTTCGACTAGCGGGAGGGGTTATACGCAGTATTTT
TRBJ1-5,-,TRBD1,TRBV10-2,CASSTDRGNQPQHF,TGCGCCAGCAGTACCGACAGGGGCAATCAGCCCCAGCATTTT
TRBJ2-5,few,TRBD1,TRBV7-7,CASSLLGGRGRVETQYF,TGTGCTAGCAGCTTACTAGGGGGCAGGGGGCGAGTTGAGACCCAGTACTTC
TRBJ2-2,-,TRBD2,TRBV20-1,CSASQAGDTGELFF,TGCAGTGCTAGTCAAGCGGGAGACACCGGGGAGCTGTTTTTT
TRBJ2-2,-,TRBD1,TRBV7-3,CASSPGQGALGELFF,TGTGCCAGCAGCCCGGGACAGGGGGCTTTGGGGGAGCTGTTTTTT
TRBJ2-6,-,-,TRBV7-9,CASEVGAPRGANVLTF,TGTGCCAGCGAGGTTGGGGCTCCGCGTGGGGCCAACGTCCTGACTTTC
TRBJ2-1,few,TRBD1,TRBV11-3,CASGAGGYNEQFF,TGTGCCAGCGGGGCAGGGGGCTACAATGAGCAGTTCTTC
TRBJ1-6,-,-,TRBV7-2,CASSRFSAPRGGSPLHF,TGTGCCAGCAGCCGGTTCTCGGCCCCTCGGGGGGGCTCACCCCTCCACTTT
TRBJ2-1,few,TRBD2,TRBV7-2,CASSPGLAGMQFF,TGTGCCAGCAGCCCGGGACTAGCGGGGATGCAGTTCTTC
TRBJ1-2,-,TRBD1,TRBV6-2/TRBV6-3,CASSRDRTRLNYGYTF,TGTGCCAGCAGTCGGGACAGGACCCGCCTTAACTATGGCTACACCTTC
TRBJ1-3,-,-,TRBV5-1,CASSGDGNTIYF,TGCGCCAGCAGCGGAGATGGAAACACCATATATTTT
TRBJ1-4,-,-,TRBV7-2,CASSLRFRQAFGLFF,TGTGCCAGCAGCTTACGATTCCGACAGGCCTTCGGACTGTTTTTT
TRBJ2-1,-,TRBD2,TRBV9,CASSVDYRLAGGRHGGAEQFF,TGTGCCAGCAGCGTAGATTATCGACTAGCGGGAGGACGGCACGGCGGGGCTGAGCAGTTCTTC
TRBJ1-2,-,-,TRBV4-1,CASPGAQRDPRCYTF,TGCGCCAGCCCCGGCGCACAGAGGGATCCGAGATGCTACACCTTC
TRBJ1-2,-,-,TRBV5-4,CASSFDGRYGYTF,TGTGCCAGCAGCTTCGATGGGAGATATGGCTACACCTTC
TRBJ2-3,-,-,TRBV18,CASSLVGSREEDTQYF,TGTGCCAGCTCACTCGTCGGGTCCAGGGAGGAAGATACGCAGTATTTT
TRBJ1-2,-,-,TRBV3-1/TRBV3-2,CASSQDLTGTNYGYTF,TGTGCCAGCAGCCAAGATCTGACAGGCACTAACTATGGCTACACCTTC
TRBJ1-1,-,TRBD1,TRBV19,CATQDRGGWGEAFF,TGTGCCACCCAGGACAGGGGCGGGTGGGGGGAAGCTTTCTTT
TRBJ1-4,-,-,TRBV7-2,CASSVQGSLNEKLFF,TGTGCCAGCAGCGTTCAGGGGTCCCTGAATGAAAAACTGTTTTTT
TRBJ1-2,-,-,TRBV4-2,CASSPTFNYYGYTF,TGTGCCAGCAGCCCAACCTTTAACTACTATGGCTACACCTTC
TRBJ1-1,-,-,TRBV6-5,CASRPGRGNTEAFF,TGTGCCAGCAGGCCCGGTCGGGGGAACACTGAAGCTTTCTTT
TRBJ1-5,-,-,TRBV6-5,CASSLGQSNQPQHF,TGTGCCAGCAGCCTAGGACAGAGCAATCAGCCCCAGCATTTT
TRBJ1-4,-,-,TRBV6-6,CASANVGGDEKLFF,TGTGCCAGCGCAAATGTAGGGGGAGATGAAAAACTGTTTTTT
TRBJ1-4,-,TRBD1,TRBV5-6,CASSSVTGQGTEKLFF,TGTGCCAGCAGCTCCGTAACGGGACAGGGGACTGAAAAACTGTTTTTT
TRBJ1-4,-,-,TRBV20-1,CSARSDPKLFF,TGCAGTGCTAGAAGCGACCCCAAACTGTTTTTT
TRBJ1-4,few,-,TRBV3-1/TRBV3-2,CASSQDGGGGNEKLFF,TGTGCCAGCAGCCAAGATGGCGGGGGAGGAAATGAAAAACTGTTTTTT
TRBJ2-1,few,TRBD2,TRBV16,CASSQASGSNEQFF,TGTGCCAGCAGCCAAGCTAGCGGGAGTAATGAGCAGTTCTTC
TRBJ1-2,many,-,TRBV7-9,CASSQYGYTF,TGTGCCAGCAGTCAGTATGGCTACACCTTC
TRBJ1-3,-,TRBD1,TRBV5-6,CASSWDRGLGNTIYF,TGTGCCAGCAGCTGGGACAGGGGGCTCGGAAACACCATATATTTT
TRBJ2-5,once,TRBD1,TRBV5-4,CASRGQGTETQYF,TGTGCCAGCAGAGGACAGGGGACGGAGACCCAGTACTTC
TRBJ1-2,-,TRBD1,TRBV3-1/TRBV3-2,CASSQARGIGYTF,TGTGCCAGCAGCCAAGCCAGGGGGATTGGCTACACCTTC
TRBJ2-4,once,TRBD1,TRBV4-1,CASSQVGDRDIQYF,TGCGCCAGCAGCCAAGTGGGGGACAGGGACATTCAGTACTTC
TRBJ2-1,once,TRBD1,TRBV4-2,CASSQERTGQPYNEQFF,TGTGCCAGCAGCCAAGAGCGGACGGGACAGCCCTACAATGAGCAGTTCTTC